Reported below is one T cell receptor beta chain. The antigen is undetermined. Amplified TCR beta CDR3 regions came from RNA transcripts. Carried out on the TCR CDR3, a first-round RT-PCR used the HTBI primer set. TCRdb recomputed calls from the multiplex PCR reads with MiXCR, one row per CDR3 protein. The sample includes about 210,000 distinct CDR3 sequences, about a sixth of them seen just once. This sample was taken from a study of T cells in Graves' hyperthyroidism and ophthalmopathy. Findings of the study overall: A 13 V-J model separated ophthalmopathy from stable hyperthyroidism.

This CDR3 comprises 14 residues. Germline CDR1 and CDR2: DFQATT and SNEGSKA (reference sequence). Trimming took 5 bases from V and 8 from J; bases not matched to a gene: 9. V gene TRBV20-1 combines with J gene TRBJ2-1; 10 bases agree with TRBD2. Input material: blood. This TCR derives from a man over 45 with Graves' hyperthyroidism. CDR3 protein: CSAGPSGSKDEQFF. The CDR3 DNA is TGCAGTGCTGGTCCTAGCGGGAGTAAAGATGAGCAGTTCTTC.